The 22 T cell receptor beta chains presented below share a single source sample, sequenced in a study of CD8+ T cells in alopecia areata. Extraction and reverse transcription of RNA yielded cDNA as the sequencing template. TCRdb keeps only in-frame clones here, not all; method: immunoSEQ multiplex PCR. This table holds approximately 160,000 clones, about 60% found once. The treatment is: oral pan-JAK inhibitor, 5-10 mg twice daily. Sequenced here: CD4+ T cells sorted from blood, sampled at week 24, from a patient treated with tofacitinib. The receptor source for this set is a human donor with alopecia areata.

V usage is TRBV25-1 and J usage is TRBJ1-6, with a possible D match to TRBD1 (6 bases). The CDR3 runs to 13 residues. V was trimmed by 6 bases and J by 9 bases, leaving 12 bases between them. The germline V gene has CDR1 MGHDK and CDR2 SYGVNS. DNA for the CDR3: TGTGCCAGCAGGTCAGGGGTCGCTTCACCCCTCCACTTT. It translates to CASRSGVASPLHF.

The CDR3 spells CASSFRLPIATDTQYF. CDR3 coding DNA: TGTGCCAGCAGCTTTCGGCTACCCATCGCTACAGATACGCAGTATTTT. This chain connects TRBV7-2 to TRBJ2-3, with D unclear. Germline CDR1 SGHTA, CDR2 FQGNSA. The CDR3 is made up of 16 amino acids. Trimming pared 3 bases from V and 3 bases from J, leaving 16 bases between.

The V and J genes are TRBV7-7 and TRBJ2-5, with 9 positions matching TRBD1. The CDR3 has 16 amino acids. Germline V lookup: CDR1 SSHAT, CDR2 FNYEAQ (reference sequence). The ends lost 2 bases at V and 5 bases at J; junction bases unmatched: 9. CDR3 bases: TGTGCCAGCAGCTTAAGCCCACAGGGGGCGTGGGAGACCCAGTACTTC. It codes for CASSLSPQGAWETQYF.

For this clone: Other DNA sequences within the sample encode an identical CDR3. The V call is TRBV7-9, the J call TRBJ2-5, with D uncertain. Germline CDR1 is SEHNR and CDR2 is FQNEAQ (reference sequence). Trimming took off 0 bases at V and 5 bases at J, with 1 base between the two ends. The CDR3 is made up of 11 amino acids. The CDR3 region has the DNA TGTGCCAGCAGCTTAGCGGAGACCCAGTACTTC. It yields the protein CASSLAETQYF.

In its sample, this clone was seen a few times. The chain couples TRBV2 to TRBJ2-5, with D possibly matching TRBD2 (6 bases). This CDR3 region has 13 residues. Germline CDR1 and CDR2: SNHLY and FYNNEI. V was trimmed by 7 bases and J by 5 bases, leaving 14 bases between them. The CDR3 loop reads CASIWWEVETQYF. The CDR3 region has the DNA TGTGCCAGCATTTGGTGGGAGGTCGAGACCCAGTACTTC.

The chain uses TRBV4-1 and TRBJ1-1; weak D call: TRBD1 (5 bases). The CDR3 has 14 residues. With 6 bases removed from V and 0 bases from J, the gap between germline ends came to 11 bases. Germline V gives CDR1 MGHRA, CDR2 YSYEKL. The CDR3 DNA follows: TGCGCCAGCAGAGGGGTCCCAATGAACACTGAAGCTTTCTTT. It specifies CASRGVPMNTEAFF.

This clone was seen more than once but under ten times. The gene calls are TRBV29-1 and TRBJ1-1; D remains unclear. V lost 3 bases and J 6 bases, leaving 5 bases between the germline ends. CDR1 and CDR2 from the germline V gene are SQVTM and ANQGSEA. The CDR3 sequence is 10 residues long. The CDR3 region has the DNA TGCAGCGTTGAGGGCCCTGAAGCTTTCTTT. This translates into CSVEGPEAFF.

J is TRBJ2-5 and V is TRBV7-9; unclear D gene. Between the trimmed V and J ends, which lost 3 bases and 2 bases, there was a span of 16 bases. Germline CDR1 is SEHNR and CDR2 is FQNEAQ (reference sequence). The CDR3 is made up of 16 amino acids. The CDR3 region is CASSFPITALQETQYF. The CDR3 DNA follows: TGTGCCAGCAGCTTCCCGATAACAGCCCTACAAGAGACCCAGTACTTC. Full variable domain (outside the CDR3, taken from reference TRBV7-9 and TRBJ2-5): DTGVSQNPRHKITKRGQNVTFRCDPISEHNRLYWYRQTLGQGPEFLTYFQNEAQLEKSRLLSDRFSAERPKGSFSTLEIQRTEQGDSAMYLCASSFPITALQETQYFGPGTRLLVL.

This chain connects TRBV19 to TRBJ2-3; TRBD1 aligns across 9 bases. Trimming cost V 5 bases and J 1 base; bases outside gene matches: 7. Germline V gene sequence: CDR1 LNHDA, CDR2 SQIVND (reference sequence). The CDR3 totals 16 residues. The CDR3 sequence is CASSLQGAGGTDTQYF. The CDR3 coding sequence is TGTGCCAGTAGTCTACAGGGGGCGGGGGGCACAGATACGCAGTATTTT.

This clone was counted only a few times. The V call is TRBV4-1, the J call TRBJ2-3; 9 nucleotides line up with TRBD2. This CDR3 has 19 residues. Per germline, CDR1 MGHRA and CDR2 YSYEKL. After removal of 0 bases from V and 0 bases from J, the junction contained 10 bases not matched to a gene. DNA of the CDR3: TGCGCCAGCAGCCAAGAGTGGGGAAGCGGGGGGCGGAGCACAGATACGCAGTATTTT. This codes for CASSQEWGSGGRSTDTQYF.

The chain carries TRBV2 and TRBJ1-2; D is ambiguous. Trimming took off 5 bases at V and 3 bases at J, with 10 bases between the two ends. CDR3 length: 13 amino acids. Per the germline V gene, CDR1 is SNHLY and CDR2 is FYNNEI. CDR3 amino acids: CASSMEQDYGYTF. DNA of the CDR3: TGTGCCAGCAGTATGGAGCAGGACTATGGCTACACCTTC.

The genes are TRBV7-2 and TRBJ1-2; D call uncertain. The CDR3 loop spans 13 amino acids. V was clipped by 1 base and J by 4 bases, with 7 bases between them. Germline CDR1 SGHTA, CDR2 FQGNSA. The CDR3 protein is CASSLGTLYGYTF. In nucleotides, the CDR3 is TGTGCCAGCAGCTTAGGCACGCTCTATGGCTACACCTTC.

This clone has more than one count but fewer than ten. CDR3 sequence: CSVETTGRGEQFF. DNA for the CDR3: TGCAGCGTTGAAACTACCGGGAGGGGTGAGCAGTTCTTC. The V and J genes are TRBV29-1 and TRBJ2-1; 8 positions match TRBD2. This CDR3 region has 13 residues. CDR1 is SQVTM, CDR2 ANQGSEA, per germline. The trim removed 2 bases at V and 9 bases at J, leaving 6 bases unmatched.

This clone appeared a few times. This sequence joins TRBV15 and TRBJ2-5, with D tentatively TRBD2 (6 bases). V was pared by 4 bases and J by 5 bases, with 14 bases between. The CDR3 is made up of 14 amino acids. CDR1 and CDR2 from the germline V gene are LNHNV and YYDKDF (reference sequence). CDR3 region: CATSTEGSGETQYF. CDR3 coding DNA: TGTGCCACCAGCACCGAGGGTAGCGGCGAGACCCAGTACTTC.

CDR3 DNA sequence: TGTGCCAGCAGCTTAGCGGCGGGGAACTACAATGAGCAGTTCTTC. It yields the protein CASSLAAGNYNEQFF. The V call is TRBV7-2, the J call TRBJ2-1; D possibly corresponds to TRBD2 (6 bases). Trimming left V 0 bases short and J 3 bases short, with 9 bases between. This CDR3 contains 15 residues. The V gene's germline CDR1 is SGHTA and CDR2 FQGNSA.

V usage is TRBV29-1 and J usage is TRBJ1-2, with 9 bases identical to TRBD1. The CDR3 spans 17 residues. The germline gives CDR1 SQVTM, CDR2 ANQGSEA. V dropped 5 bases and J dropped 4; count of bases not matched to a gene: 17. CDR3 sequence: CSVIRRDREIVGYGYTF. CDR3 in DNA: TGCAGCGTTATAAGAAGGGACAGGGAAATAGTAGGCTATGGCTACACCTTC.

A single count supports this clone. This chain links TRBV6-5 with TRBJ2-7; 7 nucleotides agree with TRBD2. Germline V lookup: CDR1 MNHEY, CDR2 SVGAGI. V shed 5 bases and J 0 bases; nucleotides not matched to a gene: 7. The CDR3 runs 15 residues. The CDR3 protein is CASSLGTMSSYEQYF. CDR3 bases: TGTGCCAGCAGTCTAGGGACTATGAGCTCCTACGAGCAGTACTTC.

The chain links TRBV14 to TRBJ1-2; perhaps TRBD1 as D (6 bases). Germline assignment: CDR1 SGHDN and CDR2 FVKESK. The germline V and J ends were trimmed by 3 bases and 2 bases, with 7 bases remaining between them. The CDR3 is 13 amino acids. This CDR3 reads CASSQTGNYGYTF. CDR3 nucleotide sequence: TGTGCCAGCAGCCAGACAGGAAACTATGGCTACACCTTC.

The chain is built from TRBV4-1 and TRBJ2-7; the match to TRBD1 covers 7 bases. The CDR3 has 16 amino acids. Germline V lookup: CDR1 MGHRA, CDR2 YSYEKL. Trimming at V came to 1 base and at J to 2 bases, leaving 8 bases not matched to a gene. CDR3 sequence: CASSQVRTGAPYEQYF. Here the CDR3 DNA reads TGCGCCAGCAGCCAAGTCCGAACAGGGGCCCCCTACGAGCAGTACTTC.

This chain connects TRBV4-1 to TRBJ1-5; TRBD1 matches at 7 bases. J gave up 3 bases and V 8 bases, and 7 bases lay outside the gene matches. Looked up from germline, CDR1 is MGHRA and CDR2 is YSYEKL. This CDR3 contains 14 residues. In DNA, the CDR3 is TGCGCCAGCTCGGGACAGCCATACAATCAGCCCCAGCATTTT. It encodes CASSGQPYNQPQHF.

The V call is TRBV5-6, the J call TRBJ1-2; the D is unclear. Germline assignment: CDR1 SGHDT and CDR2 YYEEEE. V lost 0 bases and J lost 6, with 6 bases in between. The CDR3 consists of 12 residues. In DNA form, the CDR3 reads TGTGCCAGCAGCTTGGTTATGAATGGCTACACCTTC. Protein sequence: CASSLVMNGYTF.

V is TRBV4-1 and J is TRBJ1-3; D ambiguous. The CDR3 consists of 16 residues. The V end lost 0 bases, the J end lost 0 bases, and 9 bases lay between the germline ends. Looked up from germline, CDR1 is MGHRA and CDR2 is YSYEKL. The CDR3 bases are TGCGCCAGCAGCCAAGATGGAACGAGCTCTGGAAACACCATATATTTT. It translates to CASSQDGTSSGNTIYF.